This entry lists 8 T cell receptor beta chains sequenced from one sample in a study of blood T cell repertoires in COVID-19. Measured with immunoSEQ multiplex PCR; TCRdb has only the in-frame clones, and not every one. The sample lists approximately 290,000 clones, approximately 86% seen once, with approximately 0.94% in the top ten. The sequencing sample was made of peripheral blood. The receptors shown here come from a human donor with COVID-19, enrolled during active disease. The donor label of this sample is uncertain.

V gene TRBV9 combines with J gene TRBJ2-3; weak D call: TRBD2 (5 bases). With 4 bases removed from V and 8 bases from J, the gap between germline ends came to 20 bases. Germline V gene lookup returns CDR1 SGDLS and CDR2 YYNGEE. The CDR3 spans 15 residues. The DNA for the CDR3 is TGTGCCAGCAGCCTCTCCGGGAACGCTTTAGGTACGCAGTATTTT. It is translated as CASSLSGNALGTQYF.

The chain links TRBV29-1 to TRBJ1-4; D is undetermined. CDR3 length equals 15 residues. Trimming cost V 6 bases and J 0 bases, with 14 bases left between them. Per the germline V gene, CDR1 is SQVTM and CDR2 is ANQGSEA. CDR3 nucleotide sequence: TGCAGCGTAAGGGAGGACTTTGCAACTAATGAAAAACTGTTTTTT. Translation gives CSVREDFATNEKLFF.

This clone was detected only once. The chain employs TRBV7-9 and TRBJ1-1, with D maybe TRBD1 (6 bases). Germline V gene data show CDR1 as SEHNR and CDR2 as FQNEAQ (reference sequence). V gave up 3 bases and J gave up 2 bases, with 10 bases separating them. The CDR3 sequence is 14 residues long. Written as DNA, the CDR3 is TGTGCCAGCAGCTTGTTTGGGGGCAACACTGAAGCTTTCTTT. It encodes CASSLFGGNTEAFF.

The gene calls are TRBV9 and TRBJ1-1; D not certain. The V end was cut by 4 bases, the J end by 1 base, with 8 bases between. The length of the CDR3 is 13 residues. Germline V gives CDR1 SGDLS, CDR2 YYNGEE. The CDR3 bases are TGTGCCAGCAGCCAGACACCGAACACTGAAGCTTTCTTT. Protein product: CASSQTPNTEAFF.

V is TRBV6-6 and J is TRBJ1-1; D is uncertain. The CDR3 is 12 residues long. V lost 8 bases and J lost 3, with 10 bases in between. CDR1 is MNHNY and CDR2 is SVGAGI in the germline V gene (reference sequence). The CDR3, as DNA: TGTGCCAGCGGAACCACAGACACTGAAGCTTTCTTT. Residues: CASGTTDTEAFF.

The chain combines TRBV24-1 with TRBJ1-3, with TRBD1 as a possible D gene (5 bases). The CDR3 has 15 residues. Germline V gene lookup returns CDR1 KGHDR and CDR2 SFDVKD. Trimming removed 3 bases from V and 0 bases from J, with 8 bases in between. The CDR3 nucleotides are TGTGCCACCAGTGATACAGGAAGCTCTGGAAACACCATATATTTT. As protein: CATSDTGSSGNTIYF.

The count of this clone is one. The rearrangement joins TRBV27 to TRBJ2-1, with 8 bases identical to TRBD1. The CDR3 loop spans 16 amino acids. Trimming at V came to 6 bases and at J to 2 bases, leaving 9 bases not matched to a gene. CDR1 MNHEY and CDR2 SMNVEV come from the germline V gene (reference sequence). DNA of the CDR3: TGTGCCAGCAGCCAAGACAGGGGTGTTGCCTACAATGAGCAGTTCTTC. The encoded protein is CASSQDRGVAYNEQFF.

V usage is TRBV19 and J usage is TRBJ1-2; possibly TRBD1 for D (6 bases). The V end lost 6 bases, the J end lost 2 bases, and 13 bases lay between the germline ends. CDR3 length equals 14 residues. Germline V lookup: CDR1 LNHDA, CDR2 SQIVND (reference sequence). This chain's CDR3 is CASSRGQTNYGYTF. Here the CDR3 DNA reads TGTGCCAGTAGCCGCGGACAGACCAACTATGGCTACACCTTC.